This TCR beta chain came from a study of T cells after yellow fever vaccination. General study findings and limits: Detected again after the booster were most primary-vaccination clones, at about 96% CD4 and around 91% CD8. Highly abundant clonotypes carried over from the bulk population could end up in FACS-sorted repertoires as contaminants. CD4 and CD8 compartments shared a small share of clonotypes.

TCRdb re-analysed the 5' RACE reads in MiXCR, keeping a single row per CDR3 protein. The table includes under 400,000 distinct CDR3 sequences, around a tenth detected once. Trimming shortened V by 5 bases and J by 0 bases, and 14 bases separated the two germline ends. The CDR3 has 16 residues. Germline loops: CDR1 SEHNR, CDR2 FQNEAQ (reference sequence). This clonotype was found many times. Its antigen remains unknown. This sequence was found in a man between 18 and 29 years old who received the YFV17D yellow fever vaccine. This chain joins TRBV7-9 and TRBJ2-1; D call uncertain. Source: PBMCs, taken on the day of the first yellow fever vaccination. CDR3 loop: CASSPHSGSSYNEQFF. DNA for the CDR3: TGTGCCAGCAGCCCCCACTCGGGCAGCTCCTACAATGAGCAGTTCTTC.